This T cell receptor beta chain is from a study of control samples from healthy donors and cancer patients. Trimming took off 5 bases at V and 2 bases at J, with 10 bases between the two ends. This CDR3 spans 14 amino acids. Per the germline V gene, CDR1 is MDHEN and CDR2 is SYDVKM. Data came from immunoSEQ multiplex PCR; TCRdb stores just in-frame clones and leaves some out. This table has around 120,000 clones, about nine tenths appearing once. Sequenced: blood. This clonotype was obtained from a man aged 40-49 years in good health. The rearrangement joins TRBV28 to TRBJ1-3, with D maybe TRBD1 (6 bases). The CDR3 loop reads CASSPTGPGNTIYF. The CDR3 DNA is TGTGCCAGCAGTCCCACAGGGCCTGGAAACACCATATATTTT.